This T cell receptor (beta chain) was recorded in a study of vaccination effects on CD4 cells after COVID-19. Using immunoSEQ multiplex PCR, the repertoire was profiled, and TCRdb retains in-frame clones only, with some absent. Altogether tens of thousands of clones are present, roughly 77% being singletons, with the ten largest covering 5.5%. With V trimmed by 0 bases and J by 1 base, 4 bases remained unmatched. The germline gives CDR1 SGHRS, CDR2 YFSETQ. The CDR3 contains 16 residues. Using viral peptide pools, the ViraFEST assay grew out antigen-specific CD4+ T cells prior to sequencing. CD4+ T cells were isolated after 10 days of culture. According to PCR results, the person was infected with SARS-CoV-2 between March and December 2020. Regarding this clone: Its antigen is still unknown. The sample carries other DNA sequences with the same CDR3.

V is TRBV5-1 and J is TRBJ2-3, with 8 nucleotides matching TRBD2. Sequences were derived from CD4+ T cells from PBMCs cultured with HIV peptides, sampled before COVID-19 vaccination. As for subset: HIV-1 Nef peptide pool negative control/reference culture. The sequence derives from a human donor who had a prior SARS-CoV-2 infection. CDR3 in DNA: TGCGCCAGCAGCTTGGGCGGGACTAGAGGCACAGATACGCAGTATTTT. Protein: CASSLGGTRGTDTQYF. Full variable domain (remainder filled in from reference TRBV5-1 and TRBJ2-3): KAGVTQTPRYLIKTRGQQVTLSCSPISGHRSVSWYQQTPGQGLQFLFEYFSETQRNKGNFPGRFSGRQFSNSRSEMNVSTLELGDSALYLCASSLGGTRGTDTQYFGPGTRLTVL.